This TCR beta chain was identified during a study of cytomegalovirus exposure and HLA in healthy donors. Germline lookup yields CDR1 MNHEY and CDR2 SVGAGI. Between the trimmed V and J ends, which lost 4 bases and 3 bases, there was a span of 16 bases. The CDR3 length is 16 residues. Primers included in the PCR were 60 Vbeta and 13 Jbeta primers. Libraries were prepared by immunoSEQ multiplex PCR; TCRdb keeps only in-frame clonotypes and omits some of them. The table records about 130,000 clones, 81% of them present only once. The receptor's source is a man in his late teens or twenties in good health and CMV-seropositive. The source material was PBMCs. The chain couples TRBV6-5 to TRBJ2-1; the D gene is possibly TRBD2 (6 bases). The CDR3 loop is CASSSSLGGRYNEQFF. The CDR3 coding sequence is TGTGCCAGCAGTTCCTCGCTGGGGGGACGCTACAATGAGCAGTTCTTC.